Each of the 5 T cell receptor beta chains below was sequenced from the same sample in a study of blood T cell repertoires in COVID-19. Method: immunoSEQ multiplex PCR; TCRdb's copy keeps in-frame clones and lacks some. In the table there are under 60,000 clones, less than 95% of which are singletons. The sample was peripheral blood. The receptors originated from a human donor in a cohort sampled during active COVID-19.

This clone turned up a few times. The gene calls are TRBV6-4 and TRBJ2-6; a weak D match, TRBD1 (5 bases). The CDR3 length is 15 residues. The germline gives CDR1 MRHNA, CDR2 SNTAGT. The germline V and J ends were trimmed by 3 bases and 0 bases, with 6 bases remaining between them. The CDR3 DNA follows: TGTGCCAGCAGTGAAGACAGCTCTGGGGCCAACGTCCTGACTTTC. Protein: CASSEDSSGANVLTF.

The chain has TRBV9 and TRBJ2-2, with TRBD2 matching 7 bases. This CDR3 spans 19 amino acids. The J segment lost 4 bases and the V segment lost 3 bases, leaving 18 bases of the junction unmatched. CDR1 is SGDLS and CDR2 is YYNGEE in the germline V gene. The CDR3 sequence: CASSARPIRRETGTGELFF. CDR3 nucleotide sequence: TGTGCCAGCAGCGCTCGCCCAATCCGGCGGGAGACGGGCACCGGGGAGCTGTTTTTT.

This rearrangement joins TRBV9 to TRBJ2-5; 14 positions agree with TRBD2. V lost 2 bases and J lost 4; bases outside the gene matches: 4. Looked up from germline, CDR1 is SGDLS and CDR2 is YYNGEE. The CDR3 length is 16 residues. The CDR3 DNA sequence: TGTGCCAGCAGCGTGGGGACTAGCGGGAGTCGAGAGACCCAGTACTTC. Amino acid sequence: CASSVGTSGSRETQYF.

The chain combines TRBV19 with TRBJ2-7, with 11 bases that match TRBD2. Germline V gives CDR1 LNHDA, CDR2 SQIVND (reference sequence). The CDR3 runs 15 residues. V lost 7 bases to trimming and J lost 0 bases; unmatched junction nucleotides: 5. This CDR3 reads CASTLAGGPSYEQYF. In nucleotides, the CDR3 is TGTGCCAGTACCTTAGCGGGAGGGCCCTCCTACGAGCAGTACTTC. Using reference TRBV19 and TRBJ2-7 for the parts outside the CDR3, the full variable domain is DGGITQSPKYLFRKEGQNVTLSCEQNLNHDAMYWYRQDPGQGLRLIYYSQIVNDFQKGDIAEGYSVSREKKESFPLTVTSAQKNPTAFYLCASTLAGGPSYEQYFGPGTRLTVT.

The V call is TRBV30, the J call TRBJ1-1; no definite D call. Germline V gives CDR1 GTSNPN, CDR2 SVGIG (reference sequence). The CDR3 covers 14 residues. V lost 8 bases to trimming and J lost 4 bases, with 20 bases between them. The CDR3 DNA follows: TGTGCCCAAAAACATCGGGCACGGGGCACTGAAGCTTTCTTT. Translating it yields CAQKHRARGTEAFF. Supplemented by reference TRBV30 and TRBJ1-1, the full variable domain reads SQTIHQWPATLVQPVGSPLSLECTVEGTSNPNLYWYRQAAGRGLQLLFYSVGIGQISSEVPQNLSASRPQDRQFILSSKKLLLSDSGFYLCAQKHRARGTEAFFGQGTRLTVV.